The 8 T cell receptor beta chains presented below share a single source sample, sequenced in a study of identical twins. TCRdb reanalysed the 5' RACE reads using MiXCR and keeps one entry per CDR3 protein. Of some 240,000 distinct CDR3 sequences in the sample, about 11% were seen once. The specimen was memory T cells sorted from blood. These receptors were collected from a man aged 45-60 years in good health.

This clonotype was counted only a few times. The chain has TRBV6-1 and TRBJ2-1, with unresolved D. V was cut by 4 bases and J by 0 bases, with 7 bases left in between. Germline V gene data show CDR1 as MNHNS and CDR2 as SASEGT. The CDR3 has 14 amino acids. The CDR3 bases are TGTGCCAGCAGTGTACAGAGCTCCTACAATGAGCAGTTCTTC. This sequence encodes CASSVQSSYNEQFF.

With regard to this clonotype: This may be a read error, as it is one base from a much larger clone. The rearrangement links TRBV6-2 or TRBV6-3 to TRBJ1-1, with D hard to call. Germline V CDR1 and CDR2: MNHEY, SVGEGT. CDR3 size: 13 residues. The V end was cut by 10 bases, the J end by 1 base, with 13 bases between. The CDR3 loop reads CAIVSFPNTEAFF. The CDR3 DNA sequence: TGTGCCATCGTGTCCTTTCCGAACACTGAAGCTTTCTTT.

At least ten counts were recorded for this clonotype. This chain connects TRBV12-3 or TRBV12-4 to TRBJ2-3, with D unclear. Trimming removed 3 bases from V and 0 bases from J, with 7 bases in between. The CDR3 contains 14 residues. The CDR3 DNA reads as TGTGCCAGCAGTTTCTCCTGGAGCACAGATACGCAGTATTTT. Translation: CASSFSWSTDTQYF.

This clonotype was picked up many times. The J gene is TRBJ2-7, the V gene TRBV7-2; 8 positions agree with TRBD2. Germline V gives CDR1 SGHTA, CDR2 FQGNSA. V shed 5 bases, J shed 6 bases, and the junction held 6 bases outside the gene matches. The CDR3 has 13 amino acids. CDR3 region: CASSRGLALEQYF. The CDR3 DNA reads as TGTGCCAGCAGCCGAGGACTAGCCCTCGAGCAGTACTTC.

This clonotype has a handful of counts. The chain recombines TRBV29-1 with TRBJ2-3; the D is unclear. The CDR3 is made up of 13 amino acids. The V end was cut by 7 bases, the J end by 3 bases, with 14 bases between. The V gene's germline CDR1 is SQVTM and CDR2 ANQGSEA. The CDR3 bases are TGCAGCGGTCTCCCCTCAGGTACAGATACGCAGTATTTT. It yields the protein CSGLPSGTDTQYF.

This clonotype was seen more than once but under ten times. The chain links TRBV29-1 to TRBJ1-1; 8 nucleotides line up with TRBD1. The CDR3 spans 12 residues. After removal of 7 bases from V and 0 bases from J, the junction contained 1 base not matched to a gene. Germline values: CDR1 SQVTM, CDR2 ANQGSEA. DNA of the CDR3: TGCAGCGCGGACAGGGTGAACACTGAAGCTTTCTTT. It specifies CSADRVNTEAFF.

V and J are TRBV25-1 and TRBJ2-5; D gene ambiguous. CDR1 and CDR2 from the germline V gene are MGHDK and SYGVNS. There are 13 residues in the CDR3. V was shortened by 6 bases and J by 4 bases, with 12 bases between the two germline ends. CDR3 in amino acids: CASRPNLGETQYF. The CDR3 nucleotides read TGTGCCAGCAGACCCAATCTGGGAGAGACCCAGTACTTC.

This clonotype was seen repeatedly, ten times or more. The chain's CDR3 is CSARDRAQVLGTQYF. The CDR3 DNA follows: TGCAGTGCACGGGACAGGGCCCAAGTACTGGGGACCCAGTACTTC. The J gene is TRBJ2-5, the V gene TRBV20-1; 9 nucleotides agree with TRBD1. The CDR3 extends over 15 amino acids. The V gene end was trimmed by 6 bases and the J gene end by 7 bases; junction bases not matched to a gene: 15. Germline V gene sequence: CDR1 DFQATT, CDR2 SNEGSKA (reference sequence).